These 14 T cell receptor beta chains came from one sample sequenced in a study of OX40 agonist ivuxolimab in advanced cancers. The method was immunoSEQ multiplex PCR; TCRdb's version includes in-frame clones alone and lacks a portion of them. Of around 150,000 clones in the sample, roughly 91% were seen once. The sequences come from CD4+ or CD8+ T cells sorted from blood, collected in a trial of the OX40 agonist ivuxolimab. The receptors shown here come from an adult with an advanced solid tumor such as melanoma, head and neck, liver or kidney cancer.

The V call is TRBV15, the J call TRBJ2-2; TRBD2 matches at 12 bases. This CDR3 spans 18 amino acids. Germline CDR1 LNHNV, CDR2 YYDKDF (reference sequence). Germline trimming cut 4 bases from V and 7 bases from J; bases unmatched to any gene: 13. CDR3 nucleotides: TGTGCCACCAGCAATTTTCCTAGCGGGGGGGCCACCGGCGGGGAGCTGTTTTTT. Protein sequence: CATSNFPSGGATGGELFF.

The chain has TRBV6-5 and TRBJ1-2; no reliable D call. The V end lost 2 bases, the J end lost 5 bases, and 6 bases lay between the germline ends. Germline V gene lookup returns CDR1 MNHEY and CDR2 SVGAGI. CDR3 length: 12 residues. CDR3 loop: CASSYDRYGYTF. The CDR3 DNA is TGTGCCAGCAGTTACGACCGGTATGGCTACACCTTC.

This rearrangement joins TRBV4-2 to TRBJ1-5, with 8 bases matching TRBD1. From germline, CDR1 is LGHNA and CDR2 YNFKEQ. Trimming cost V 3 bases and J 3 bases; bases outside gene matches: 1. This CDR3 region has 14 residues. CDR3 sequence reads: CASSHQGANQPQHF. The CDR3 DNA reads as TGTGCCAGCAGCCATCAGGGGGCCAATCAGCCCCAGCATTTT.

V and J are TRBV25-1 and TRBJ2-7; D gene ambiguous. This CDR3 region has 12 residues. V lost 4 bases and J 3 bases, leaving 7 bases between the germline ends. The germline V gene encodes CDR1 MGHDK and CDR2 SYGVNS. The CDR3 here is CASSGSGYEQYF. DNA for the CDR3: TGTGCCAGCAGTGGGTCAGGCTACGAGCAGTACTTC.

The genes are TRBV6-6 and TRBJ2-7; 10 bases align to TRBD1. This CDR3 is 13 amino acids long. V lost 6 bases, J lost 4 bases, and 3 bases stayed unmatched. Germline V gene data show CDR1 as MNHNY and CDR2 as SVGAGI (reference sequence). CDR3 bases: TGTGCCAGCAGCTGGGACAGGGGATACGAGCAGTACTTC. Translation: CASSWDRGYEQYF.

In its sample, this clone was seen once. The genes are TRBV18 and TRBJ1-1; D is perhaps TRBD1 (6 bases). This CDR3 is 14 amino acids long. Germline assignment: CDR1 KGHSH and CDR2 LQKENI. Trimming left V 3 bases short and J 3 bases short, with 11 bases between. In DNA, the CDR3 is TGTGCCAGCTCACCCTACAGGGCGGACACTGAAGCTTTCTTT. Translating it yields CASSPYRADTEAFF.

This chain joins TRBV7-2 and TRBJ2-3; D gene ambiguous. The V gene's germline CDR1 is SGHTA and CDR2 FQGNSA. The germline V and J ends were trimmed by 3 bases and 6 bases, with 4 bases remaining between them. The CDR3 totals 11 residues. CDR3 sequence reads: CASSLSDTQYF. DNA of the CDR3: TGTGCCAGCAGCTTGAGCGATACGCAGTATTTT.

The J gene is TRBJ2-1, the V gene TRBV9, with TRBD2 identical over 10 bases. The CDR3 is made up of 15 amino acids. V lost 3 bases to trimming and J lost 4 bases; unmatched junction nucleotides: 4. Germline V lookup: CDR1 SGDLS, CDR2 YYNGEE. The CDR3 sequence is CASSAGLASYNEQFF. In DNA form, the CDR3 reads TGTGCCAGCAGCGCGGGACTAGCGAGTTACAATGAGCAGTTCTTC.

The chain has TRBV19 and TRBJ1-3; D not resolved. The germline V and J ends were trimmed by 4 bases and 0 bases, with 13 bases remaining between them. CDR3 length equals 16 residues. Germline lookup yields CDR1 LNHDA and CDR2 SQIVND (reference sequence). CDR3: CASSTRLGSSGNTIYF. DNA of the CDR3: TGTGCCAGTAGTACCCGGCTGGGGAGCTCTGGAAACACCATATATTTT. The full variable domain, rest sourced from reference TRBV19 and TRBJ1-3, is DGGITQSPKYLFRKEGQNVTLSCEQNLNHDAMYWYRQDPGQGLRLIYYSQIVNDFQKGDIAEGYSVSREKKESFPLTVTSAQKNPTAFYLCASSTRLGSSGNTIYFGEGSWLTVV.

The rearrangement uses TRBV5-1 and TRBJ2-5; 7 bases are shared with TRBD1. J was trimmed by 7 bases and V by 2 bases; bases with no gene match: 5. Germline CDR1 and CDR2: SGHRS and YFSETQ. The CDR3 is 13 amino acids. Here the CDR3 reads CASSFTGDGTQYF. The CDR3 DNA follows: TGCGCCAGCAGCTTCACAGGGGACGGGACCCAGTACTTC.

The chain joins TRBV9 to TRBJ1-2, with TRBD1 matching 10 bases. CDR1 and CDR2 from the germline V gene are SGDLS and YYNGEE. The junction had 8 bases not matched to a gene; V was cut back by 3 bases and J by 3 bases. The CDR3 contains 16 residues. CDR3 amino acids: CASSDGTGVVDYGYTF. CDR3 DNA sequence: TGTGCCAGCAGCGACGGGACAGGGGTTGTGGACTATGGCTACACCTTC. The whole variable domain, filled in from reference TRBV9 and TRBJ1-2, reads DSGVTQTPKHLITATGQRVTLRCSPRSGDLSVYWYQQSLDQGLQFLIQYYNGEERAKGNILERFSAQQFPDLHSELNLSSLELGDSALYFCASSDGTGVVDYGYTFGSGTRLTVV.

This clone was found a few times. The chain links TRBV6-5 to TRBJ1-1, with D unclear. The CDR3 sequence is 15 residues long. V dropped 0 bases and J dropped 1 base, with 9 bases sitting between them. In germline, CDR1 is MNHEY, CDR2 SVGAGI. The CDR3 region has the DNA TGTGCCAGCAGTTACTCGAACGCTTGGAACACTGAAGCTTTCTTT. This sequence encodes CASSYSNAWNTEAFF.

This chain uses TRBV10-3 with TRBJ1-2; 7 positions agree with TRBD1. The CDR3 runs to 13 residues. Trimming took 6 bases from V and 6 from J; bases not matched to a gene: 7. Germline V gives CDR1 ENHRY, CDR2 SYGVKD. The CDR3 protein is CAIRPNTGDGYTF. The CDR3 region has the DNA TGTGCCATCAGACCCAATACAGGGGATGGCTACACCTTC.

This clone was seen only once. The chain has TRBV4-1 and TRBJ1-4, with a tentative D call TRBD1 (6 bases). From germline, CDR1 is MGHRA and CDR2 YSYEKL. Trimming shortened V by 6 bases and J by 7 bases, and 15 bases separated the two germline ends. CDR3 length: 14 residues. The DNA of the CDR3 is TGCGCCAGCAGTCGCAGGGGAGCGAGTGAAAAACTGTTTTTT. Translation: CASSRRGASEKLFF.